What follows are 2 T cell receptor beta chains derived from one specimen sequenced in a study of CD8+ T cells in alopecia areata. Investigators isolated RNA and reverse transcribed it into cDNA to act as the sequencing template. TCRdb keeps only in-frame clones here, not all; method: immunoSEQ multiplex PCR. The sample carries some 180,000 clones, roughly 60% recorded once. The source was CD4+ T cells sorted from blood, collected at week 0. These receptors came from a human donor with alopecia areata.

J is TRBJ2-1 and V is TRBV25-1; 9 bases are shared with TRBD2. The CDR3 consists of 14 residues. With V trimmed by 9 bases and J by 4 bases, 7 bases remained unmatched. Per the germline V gene, CDR1 is MGHDK and CDR2 is SYGVNS. CDR3 region: CASQGLAIYNEQFF. In DNA, the CDR3 is TGTGCCAGTCAAGGACTAGCGATTTACAATGAGCAGTTCTTC.

The genes are TRBV15 and TRBJ1-5, with TRBD1 as a possible D gene (6 bases). The germline V gene has CDR1 LNHNV and CDR2 YYDKDF (reference sequence). V lost 8 bases and J lost 4, with 15 bases in between. This CDR3 has 14 residues. CDR3 coding DNA: TGTGCCACCCAAGCAGGACAGACAAATCAGCCCCAGCATTTT. It is translated as CATQAGQTNQPQHF. Full variable domain (rest looked up from reference TRBV15 and TRBJ1-5): DAMVIQNPRYQVTQFGKPVTLSCSQTLNHNVMYWYQQKSSQAPKLLFHYYDKDFNNEADTPDNFQSRRPNTSFCFLDIRSPGLGDTAMYLCATQAGQTNQPQHFGDGTRLSIL.